Reported below is one T cell receptor (beta chain). TCRdb's copy holds only in-frame clones and misses some; the assay was immunoSEQ multiplex PCR. The sample holds roughly 190,000 clones, roughly 87% seen once. V shed 2 bases and J shed 11 bases, with 4 bases lying between them. Germline CDR1 reads SNHLY; CDR2 reads FYNNEI. This CDR3 has 11 residues. This entry belongs to a study of blood T cell repertoires in COVID-19. Turning to the study itself: The study drew acute and convalescent COVID-19 samples from the United States, Italy and Spain.

Enrollees, about 18 to 89 years old, lived in roughly 24 US areas. Clinical histories supplied by participants themselves formed the basis of cohort assignment. The sequencing sample was made of PBMCs or T cells enriched from blood (not recorded which). This receptor was taken from a young woman who had recovered from COVID-19. The genes are TRBV2 and TRBJ1-6; D is undetermined. CDR3 sequence reads: CASSETAPLHF. DNA for the CDR3: TGTGCCAGCAGTGAAACGGCACCCCTCCACTTT.